This T cell receptor beta chain was documented in a study of Graves' ophthalmopathy and Graves' hyperthyroidism. CDR3 regions of TCR beta were amplified from RNA transcripts. The first-round RT-PCR employed HTBI primers together with the Qiagen OneStep RT-PCR kit. A multiplex PCR was then performed as the second round. Each CDR3 protein is one row after TCRdb ran MiXCR on the multiplex PCR reads. The sample lists 620,000 or so distinct CDR3 sequences; 22% were seen once. This CDR3 comprises 17 residues. Deletions cut 5 bases from V and 6 bases from J, with 23 bases between. Study results and caveats: Blood shared most expanded thyroid clonotypes above 0.001 frequency.

Many counts were recorded for this clonotype. As yet, its antigen is unknown. Hyperthyroidism is called stable when no ophthalmopathy develops within 18 months of follow-up. Sequences were obtained from peripheral blood. The TCR comes from a woman between 18 and 29 years old with stable Graves' hyperthyroidism. Some clones in this sample may be carry-over from other donors' samples. The gene calls are TRBV12-3 or TRBV12-4 and TRBJ1-5; D not certain. The CDR3 is CASSPSRAPTFGQPQHF. CDR3 bases: TGTGCCAGCAGTCCTAGCCGGGCCCCGACGTTCGGTCAGCCCCAGCATTTT.